A single sample gave rise to the 29 T cell receptor beta chains below, sequenced in a study of human T cells and chemical hapten exposure. TCRdb fed the RACE reads into MiXCR, producing one record per CDR3 protein. The table has roughly 180,000 distinct CDR3 sequences, 20% to 25% seen once. Time point denoted: patch test 1, 2 weeks after DPC sensitization. Documented treatment: therapeutic diphenylcyclopropenone sensitization with weekly scalp DPC. This sample comprised whole blood, obtained in connection with sensitization to the hapten diphenylcyclopropenone (DPC). The receptor set was obtained from a woman in her 50s with alopecia areata. Some clones in this sample may be carry-over from other donors' samples.

The chain has TRBV5-4 and TRBJ1-2; 10 bases match TRBD1. V shed 3 bases, J shed 6 bases, and the junction held 11 bases outside the gene matches. The V gene's germline CDR1 is SGHNT and CDR2 YYREEE (reference sequence). CDR3 length: 16 amino acids. This CDR3 reads CASSSTRQGAFDGYTF. The DNA for the CDR3 is TGTGCCAGCAGCTCAACCCGACAGGGGGCCTTCGATGGCTACACCTTC. Full variable domain (remainder filled in from reference TRBV5-4 and TRBJ1-2): ETGVTQSPTHLIKTRGQQVTLRCSSQSGHNTVSWYQQALGQGPQFIFQYYREEENGRGNFPPRFSGLQFPNYSSELNVNALELDDSALYLCASSSTRQGAFDGYTFGSGTRLTVV.

This clonotype showed up just a few times. This CDR3 is CSARVVGFAETQYF. The CDR3 bases are TGCAGTGCTAGAGTGGTAGGATTTGCGGAGACCCAGTACTTC. This chain links TRBV20-1 with TRBJ2-5; D is uncertain. The germline gives CDR1 DFQATT, CDR2 SNEGSKA (reference sequence). CDR3 size: 14 residues. The V gene lost 1 base and the J gene lost 5 bases, with 14 bases spanning the gap.

This rearrangement joins TRBV7-2 to TRBJ1-2; 8 bases match TRBD1. The V gene end was trimmed by 7 bases and the J gene end by 4 bases; junction bases not matched to a gene: 8. Germline CDR1 is SGHTA and CDR2 is FQGNSA. The CDR3 is made up of 14 amino acids. CDR3 residues: CASTTPGQVYGYTF. DNA for the CDR3: TGTGCCAGCACCACGCCGGGACAGGTCTATGGCTACACCTTC.

This clonotype was seen more than once but under ten times. The rearrangement joins TRBV2 to TRBJ2-2; TRBD2 matches 10 bases. Germline V lookup: CDR1 SNHLY, CDR2 FYNNEI. Trimming took 9 bases from V and 0 from J; bases not matched to a gene: 7. This CDR3 comprises 16 residues. The CDR3, as DNA: TGTGCCAGGGGGGGACTAGCGCCAACGAACACCGGGGAGCTGTTTTTT. This gives the protein CARGGLAPTNTGELFF.

This clonotype appeared a few times. The CDR3 sequence is CASSLGDLPTDTQYF. The CDR3 nucleotides read TGTGCCAGCAGCTTAGGGGACTTGCCCACAGATACGCAGTATTTT. The genes are TRBV7-9 and TRBJ2-3, with D possibly matching TRBD2 (6 bases). Looked up from germline, CDR1 is SEHNR and CDR2 is FQNEAQ (reference sequence). The germline V and J ends were trimmed by 1 base and 2 bases, with 10 bases remaining between them. The CDR3 spans 15 residues.

The rearrangement links TRBV7-9 to TRBJ1-4; D remains ambiguous. The CDR3 sequence is 14 residues long. V lost 3 bases and J 8 bases, leaving 13 bases between the germline ends. CDR1 and CDR2 from the germline V gene are SEHNR and FQNEAQ (reference sequence). The DNA for the CDR3 is TGTGCCAGCAGCTTCGGCGGGATTGAGGAAAAACTGTTTTTT. Amino acid sequence: CASSFGGIEEKLFF.

In its sample, this clonotype was seen a few times. This sequence joins TRBV2 and TRBJ1-5; a possible D gene is TRBD1 (6 bases). Germline V lookup: CDR1 SNHLY, CDR2 FYNNEI. The CDR3 is 14 residues long. V lost 6 bases and J lost 0, with 9 bases in between. As DNA, the CDR3 is TGTGCCAGCAGAGGGGGGGTTAGCAATCAGCCCCAGCATTTT. This translates into CASRGGVSNQPQHF.

This clonotype was detected ten times or more. The chain joins TRBV7-8 to TRBJ1-6; 7 positions match TRBD1. The CDR3 length is 15 residues. Germline-derived CDR1 and CDR2 are SGHVS and FQNEAQ. The V and J ends lost 4 bases and 5 bases, in that order; junction bases with no gene match: 5. The CDR3 bases are TGTGCCAGCAGCTGGACTACAGGGGATAATTCACCCCTCCACTTT. It is translated as CASSWTTGDNSPLHF.

This clonotype was counted only a few times. This chain links TRBV12-3 or TRBV12-4 with TRBJ1-2; no clear D gene. Trimming cost V 1 base and J 3 bases, with 3 bases left between them. This CDR3 has 12 residues. This CDR3 is CASSLDDYGYTF. The CDR3 region has the DNA TGTGCCAGCAGTTTAGACGACTATGGCTACACCTTC.

V is TRBV6-5 and J is TRBJ1-5; D remains unclear. Germline values: CDR1 MNHEY, CDR2 SVGAGI. V was cut by 2 bases and J by 4 bases, with 9 bases left in between. The CDR3 length is 14 residues. The CDR3 DNA is TGTGCCAGCAGTTACACGAGAGGTAATCAGCCCCAGCATTTT. Translating gives CASSYTRGNQPQHF.

The V call is TRBV29-1, the J call TRBJ1-1, with a tentative D call TRBD1 (6 bases). The CDR3 sequence is 13 residues long. Germline CDR1 is SQVTM and CDR2 is ANQGSEA. V lost 6 bases and J lost 11, with 22 bases in between. The CDR3 DNA reads as TGCAGCGTGGGACCGGGACACCAAAACGAGGCTTTCTTT. Amino acid sequence: CSVGPGHQNEAFF.

This clonotype was seen more than once but under ten times. The gene calls are TRBV3-1 and TRBJ1-4, with 9 nucleotides matching TRBD1. The CDR3 runs 13 residues. Germline lookup yields CDR1 LGHDT and CDR2 YNNKEL (reference sequence). V lost 6 bases, J lost 6 bases, and 2 bases stayed unmatched. CDR3 nucleotide sequence: TGTGCCAGCAGACAGGGGGCGCATGAAAAACTGTTTTTT. It encodes CASRQGAHEKLFF.

V and J are TRBV29-1 and TRBJ2-2; D possibly corresponds to TRBD1 (6 bases). Germline CDR1 reads SQVTM; CDR2 reads ANQGSEA. The CDR3 runs 13 residues. V lost 7 bases to trimming and J lost 4 bases, with 13 bases between them. The CDR3 protein is CSAGQHGTGELFF. The CDR3 coding sequence is TGCAGCGCAGGACAGCATGGCACCGGGGAGCTGTTTTTT.

The genes are TRBV6-6 and TRBJ2-3; D gene unclear. The V and J ends lost 1 base and 2 bases respectively, with 7 bases between them. Looked up from germline, CDR1 is MNHNY and CDR2 is SVGAGI (reference sequence). The length of the CDR3 is 14 residues. CDR3 bases: TGTGCCAGCAGTTACTTCTTAGTCACAGATACGCAGTATTTT. The encoded protein is CASSYFLVTDTQYF.

The rearrangement links TRBV20-1 to TRBJ2-7; TRBD2 matches 7 bases. After removal of 0 bases from V and 2 bases from J, the junction contained 7 bases not matched to a gene. This CDR3 has 15 residues. The V gene's germline CDR1 is DFQATT and CDR2 SNEGSKA (reference sequence). In nucleotides, the CDR3 is TGCAGTGCTAGAGATCTTAGGAGCGGGACCTACGAGCAGTACTTC. Protein sequence: CSARDLRSGTYEQYF.

V usage is TRBV6-5 and J usage is TRBJ1-1; D unclear. Trimming took 2 bases from V and 6 from J, leaving 13 bases between them. The germline V gene has CDR1 MNHEY and CDR2 SVGAGI. The CDR3 is made up of 14 amino acids. The CDR3 DNA follows: TGTGCCAGCAGTTACCGGGAGGTATTCGCTGAAGCTTTCTTT. Its protein is CASSYREVFAEAFF.

The rearrangement joins TRBV5-1 to TRBJ2-5, with 14 bases fitting TRBD2. The germline V gene has CDR1 SGHRS and CDR2 YFSETQ. Trimming removed 4 bases from V and 1 base from J; junction bases left unmatched: 12. This CDR3 has 19 amino acids. In DNA form, the CDR3 reads TGCGCCAGCAGCCTAGGACTAGCGGGAGGACAGGGAATCCAAGAGACCCAGTACTTC. Protein: CASSLGLAGGQGIQETQYF. Together with reference TRBV5-1 and TRBJ2-5, the CDR3 gives the full variable domain: KAGVTQTPRYLIKTRGQQVTLSCSPISGHRSVSWYQQTPGQGLQFLFEYFSETQRNKGNFPGRFSGRQFSNSRSEMNVSTLELGDSALYLCASSLGLAGGQGIQETQYFGPGTRLLVL.

This clonotype was detected only a few times. This chain uses TRBV6-2 or TRBV6-3 with TRBJ2-2, with unresolved D. CDR1 and CDR2 from the germline V gene are MNHEY and SVGEGT. The V gene lost 8 bases and the J gene lost 6 bases, with 19 bases spanning the gap. The CDR3 has 15 amino acids. The CDR3: CASRPGVVKAGELFF. As DNA, the CDR3 is TGTGCCAGCCGCCCTGGGGTTGTCAAGGCCGGGGAGCTGTTTTTT.

The CDR3 DNA follows: TGTGCCAGCAGCCCCCGCGGGGCAGGGGGCGACAATGGCTACACCTTC. Translated, it gives CASSPRGAGGDNGYTF. The genes are TRBV7-3 and TRBJ1-2; 8 nucleotides agree with TRBD1. V trimming: 5 bases; J trimming: 6 bases; junction bases outside the gene matches: 14. The V gene's germline CDR1 is SGHTA and CDR2 FQGTGA. This CDR3 has 16 residues.

The chain is built from TRBV6-1 and TRBJ1-5, with D uncertain. The germline CDR1 and CDR2 sequences are MNHNS and SASEGT. The CDR3 is 15 residues long. V was shortened by 2 bases and J by 0 bases, with 8 bases between the two germline ends. For the CDR3, the DNA is TGTGCCAGCAGTGAAATCCCAGATAGCAATCAGCCCCAGCATTTT. Residues: CASSEIPDSNQPQHF.

This clonotype has a count of ten or more. As DNA, the CDR3 is TGCAGTGCTCCGCGTACTAGCGGGCCCTCCGGGGGCGAGCAGTACTTC. Residues: CSAPRTSGPSGGEQYF. The V call is TRBV20-1, the J call TRBJ2-7; 9 bases are a match to TRBD2. V lost 5 bases to trimming and J lost 6 bases; unmatched junction nucleotides: 17. The CDR3 contains 16 residues. CDR1 DFQATT and CDR2 SNEGSKA come from the germline V gene (reference sequence).

This clonotype is a singleton in its sample. The chain employs TRBV6-5 and TRBJ1-6; the match to TRBD1 covers 7 bases. This CDR3 has 15 residues. Trimming at V came to 0 bases and at J to 8 bases, leaving 4 bases not matched to a gene. The germline CDR1 and CDR2 sequences are MNHEY and SVGAGI. CDR3 amino acids: CASSYSTGIDSPLHF. CDR3 bases: TGTGCCAGCAGTTACTCGACAGGGATCGATTCACCCCTCCACTTT.

V and J are TRBV4-1 and TRBJ1-6; 7 positions match TRBD1. Trimming removed 1 base from V and 7 bases from J; junction bases left unmatched: 1. This CDR3 region has 14 residues. CDR1 and CDR2 (germline): MGHRA, YSYEKL. The CDR3 loop reads CASSQARGNSPLHF. The CDR3 DNA is TGCGCCAGCAGCCAAGCCAGGGGGAATTCACCCCTCCACTTT.

The sample holds a few counts of this clonotype. This chain joins TRBV6-2 or TRBV6-3 and TRBJ2-1; 8 bases are shared with TRBD2. Unmatched junction bases numbered 13, after V lost 6 bases and J lost 15 bases. Germline-derived CDR1 and CDR2 are MNHEY and SVGEGT. The CDR3 is 13 residues long. In DNA, the CDR3 is TGTGCCAGCAGCCGCGGGGGGCGATCGAGCCCGTTCTTC. This codes for CASSRGGRSSPFF.

V gene TRBV5-6 combines with J gene TRBJ1-2; D remains ambiguous. V lost 6 bases and J 5 bases, leaving 8 bases between the germline ends. CDR3 length: 11 amino acids. From germline, CDR1 is SGHDT and CDR2 YYEEEE. The CDR3 bases are TGTGCCAGCAAGGCAGTATATGGCTACACCTTC. Translation gives CASKAVYGYTF.

This clonotype was recorded a few times. V usage is TRBV12-3 or TRBV12-4 and J usage is TRBJ1-2; D unclear. The CDR3 extends over 13 amino acids. V lost 7 bases and J lost 4, with 13 bases in between. CDR3 loop: CASTTLNSYGYTF. In DNA form, the CDR3 reads TGTGCCAGCACCACCTTAAACAGCTATGGCTACACCTTC.

The V gene is TRBV29-1, the J gene TRBJ1-1; 7 bases map to TRBD1. With V trimmed by 7 bases and J by 4 bases, 15 bases remained unmatched. The CDR3 loop spans 15 amino acids. The germline gives CDR1 SQVTM, CDR2 ANQGSEA. CDR3: CSAGQGGSLGTEAFF. The DNA for the CDR3 is TGCAGCGCGGGCCAGGGGGGTTCACTGGGCACTGAAGCTTTCTTT.

V gene TRBV29-1 combines with J gene TRBJ2-1; 12 bases agree with TRBD1. With 7 bases clipped from V and 9 bases from J, the junction kept 7 bases outside the gene matches. The CDR3 length is 13 residues. Germline loops: CDR1 SQVTM, CDR2 ANQGSEA. CDR3 coding DNA: TGCAGCGCCGGGACAGGGGGCGGCGGTGAGCAGTTCTTC. The encoded protein is CSAGTGGGGEQFF.

The gene calls are TRBV11-2 and TRBJ1-1, with D perhaps TRBD1 (5 bases). Germline V gene lookup returns CDR1 SGHAT and CDR2 FQNNGV. The ends were cut back, 2 bases at V and 4 bases at J, with 23 bases in the middle. The length of the CDR3 is 18 residues. The CDR3 DNA reads as TGTGCCAGCAGCTTAACTTCAGGGAGGCTGGGATATTTCACTGAAGCTTTCTTT. Translated, it gives CASSLTSGRLGYFTEAFF.